This is a list of T cell receptor beta chains from one sample in a study of human T cells and chemical hapten exposure. TCRdb recomputed calls from the RACE reads with MiXCR, one row per CDR3 protein. Here the sample spans about 120,000 distinct CDR3 sequences, roughly 12% being singletons. The material sequenced was whole blood, taken in connection with sensitization to the hapten diphenylcyclopropenone (DPC). Receptors were obtained from a woman aged 50 to 60 with alopecia areata. Some clones in this sample may be carry-over from other donors' samples. CDR3s leave out the opening cysteine and the closing phenylalanine or tryptophan.

V | length | CDR3
TRBV28 | 13 | ASTTGSMTPAEAF
TRBV20-1 | 11 | SALQDRGYEQY
TRBV20-1 | 13 | SQTLSGTGYNEQF
TRBV24-1 | 15 | ATSEAGLAGVGDTQN
TRBV29-1 | 11 | SVAGSNTGELF
TRBV7-9 | 15 | ASSEPTLAGAPGELF
TRBV7-2 | 12 | ASSSLYSNQPQH
TRBV20-1 | 13 | SASEVAAGRNEQF
TRBV29-1 | 13 | SVEVQEASYNEQF
TRBV13 | 10 | ASRSNRGEAF
TRBV29-1 | 11 | SVESGQGGPAF
TRBV28 | 10 | ASSSSLEKLF
TRBV28 | 11 | ASNPLGDTEAF
TRBV5-4 | 11 | ASSPITSHEQY
TRBV7-9 | 12 | ASLGVSYNSPLH
TRBV5-1 | 14 | ASSPILAGNTDTQY
TRBV29-1 | 11 | SVVVADYYEQY
TRBV5-1 | 12 | ASSLGGRIYEQY
TRBV28 | 11 | ASSLPSGNTIY
TRBV9 | 12 | ASSGVPSGNTIY
TRBV12-3/TRBV12-4 | 14 | ASWDRGLSSGNTIY
TRBV28 | 11 | ASSPKIVKEQF
TRBV7-2 | 11 | ASSLGRPNGYT
TRBV9 | 13 | ASSAGLAGEDEQF
TRBV20-1 | 13 | SARKLAGVSDTQY
TRBV10-3 | 10 | AIRGQGTEAF
TRBV12-3/TRBV12-4 | 13 | ASTQQGRDNYGYT
TRBV6-2/TRBV6-3 | 13 | ASSSRLSNSYEQY
TRBV12-3/TRBV12-4 | 11 | ASSLLMTGELF
TRBV6-1 | 14 | ASRGQGKVRNSPLH
TRBV5-1 | 13 | ASSPRGGTNQPQH
TRBV28 | 12 | ASPRTGGNTEAF
TRBV5-1 | 13 | ASSYAPGSYNEQF
TRBV6-5 | 9 | ASSKRDTQY
TRBV12-2 | 14 | ASRLRTVDYNSPLH
TRBV4-1 | 14 | ASSQDTAGGRNEQF
TRBV7-2 | 16 | ASSFLLAGRGRTGELF
TRBV5-6 | 11 | ASSLQGREPQH
TRBV28 | 12 | ASSSGQIPYGYT
TRBV20-1 | 14 | SARDPDPYSNQPQH
TRBV28 | 11 | ASSDRGDEKLF
TRBV10-2 | 13 | ASSGAESSYNEQF
TRBV12-3/TRBV12-4 | 12 | ASSSQGFGEKLF
TRBV11-2 | 13 | ASSPGLPSNQPQH
TRBV18 | 14 | ASSPQQGASNEKLF
TRBV6-2/TRBV6-3 | 10 | ASSAQNQPQH
TRBV12-3/TRBV12-4 | 15 | ASSHRGVSSYNSPLH
TRBV29-1 | 11 | SVERGGTDTQY
TRBV7-2 | 13 | ASTRGTGRYNEQF
TRBV16 | 13 | ASSVPGTYNSPLH
TRBV24-1 | 13 | ATSQRDRNTDTQY
TRBV12-3/TRBV12-4 | 15 | ASSLGGTSGFYNEQF